This passage covers 30 T cell receptor beta chains from one sample sequenced in a study of monozygotic twins with inflammatory bowel disease. Using the 5' RACE reads, TCRdb records one entry per CDR3 protein without DNA. The listing contains about 300,000 distinct CDR3 sequences. The sequencing sample was made of blood. The receptors were gathered from a human donor with ulcerative colitis or Crohn's disease, or a healthy co-twin of an affected twin (not recorded which).

The chain is built from TRBV12-3 or TRBV12-4 and TRBJ1-1; lacking DNA, the TRBD1 call made by TCRdb goes unchecked. The CDR3 has 15 amino acids. The CDR3 region is CASSLSPGGFTEAFF.

V is TRBV27 and J is TRBJ1-6; absent DNA, TCRdb's TRBD1 call cannot be checked. The CDR3 sequence is 15 residues long. Per germline, CDR1 MNHEY and CDR2 SMNVEV (reference sequence). This chain's CDR3 is CASSRTGRYNSPLHF.

CDR3 in amino acids: CASSLRTGRPAAGGINYNEQFF. The rearrangement links TRBV27 to TRBJ2-1; TCRdb indicates TRBD1, and absent DNA this call remains unverified. The CDR3 covers 22 residues. Germline loops: CDR1 MNHEY, CDR2 SMNVEV (reference sequence).

The V and J genes are TRBV7-9 and TRBJ2-5; lacking DNA, the TRBD2 call made by TCRdb goes unchecked. The CDR3 runs 17 residues. Germline CDR1 reads SEHNR; CDR2 reads FQNEAQ (reference sequence). The CDR3 loop reads CASSRLAGKTFQETQYF.

The chain recombines TRBV20-1 with TRBJ2-7; TCRdb lists TRBD2, though no DNA is available to test this call. This CDR3 comprises 16 residues. CDR1 and CDR2 from the germline V gene are DFQATT and SNEGSKA (reference sequence). CDR3: CSARRGLDFSGYEQYF.

The V call is TRBV18, the J call TRBJ1-1; TCRdb's D gene call, TRBD1, goes unchecked for lack of DNA. CDR1 and CDR2 (germline): KGHSH, LQKENI. The CDR3 extends over 15 amino acids. CDR3 sequence reads: CASSPRTGMNTEAFF.

The rearrangement links TRBV5-1 to TRBJ1-4; TCRdb's D call, TRBD1, is unchecked because there is no DNA. Germline-derived CDR1 and CDR2 are SGHRS and YFSETQ. This CDR3 contains 15 residues. The CDR3 reads CASSLASGQPEKLFF.

This rearrangement joins TRBV20-1 to TRBJ1-6. CDR1 is DFQATT and CDR2 is SNEGSKA in the germline V gene (reference sequence). CDR3 length equals 14 residues. CDR3 sequence: CSAAGGSYNSPLHF.

The chain employs TRBV7-2 and TRBJ2-7; no DNA is available, so the TRBD1 call from TCRdb remains unchecked. There are 15 residues in the CDR3. CDR1 and CDR2 from the germline V gene are SGHTA and FQGNSA. CDR3 loop: CASSLGQTKADEQYF.

The chain recombines TRBV12-3 or TRBV12-4 with TRBJ2-5. CDR3 length: 14 residues. The CDR3 protein is CASSLTGNGETQYF.

V gene TRBV20-1 combines with J gene TRBJ2-1; there is no DNA to check the TCRdb D call of TRBD1. The CDR3 length is 17 residues. Germline CDR1 is DFQATT and CDR2 is SNEGSKA (reference sequence). This CDR3 is CSASRGGADASYNEQFF.

This chain links TRBV6-5 with TRBJ1-1; TCRdb names TRBD1, which stays unverified in the absence of DNA. CDR1 is MNHEY and CDR2 is SVGAGI in the germline V gene. The CDR3 loop spans 13 amino acids. CDR3 amino acids: CASKGTLNTEAFF.

The V call is TRBV7-2, the J call TRBJ2-7; without DNA, the TCRdb call of TRBD2 cannot be checked. The CDR3 totals 15 residues. The germline CDR1 and CDR2 sequences are SGHTA and FQGNSA. CDR3 protein: CASSPGGSGPYEQYF. The whole variable domain, filled in from reference TRBV7-2 and TRBJ2-7, reads GAGVSQSPSNKVTEKGKDVELRCDPISGHTALYWYRQSLGQGLEFLIYFQGNSAPDKSGLPSDRFSAERTGGSVSTLTIQRTQQEDSAVYLCASSPGGSGPYEQYFGPGTRLTVT.

The gene calls are TRBV24-1 and TRBJ2-1; TCRdb proposes TRBD1, but this gene call is untestable without DNA. Per the germline V gene, CDR1 is KGHDR and CDR2 is SFDVKD. The CDR3 loop spans 16 amino acids. The CDR3 region is CATSVNRGASYNEQFF.

The gene calls are TRBV7-6 and TRBJ2-3; TCRdb gives TRBD1 as the D gene, but with no DNA this cannot be confirmed. The germline CDR1 and CDR2 sequences are SGHVS and FNYEAQ. CDR3 size: 15 residues. CDR3: CASSTQQGSADTQYF.

The chain joins TRBV19 to TRBJ2-1; the TCRdb call, TRBD1, lacks DNA for checking. The germline V gene has CDR1 LNHDA and CDR2 SQIVND (reference sequence). The CDR3 consists of 17 residues. CDR3 sequence: CASSDTGTGLSYNEQFF.

V gene TRBV29-1 combines with J gene TRBJ2-1. Germline lookup yields CDR1 SQVTM and CDR2 ANQGSEA. The CDR3 is 14 residues long. The CDR3 loop reads CGVQIGSSYNEQFF.

V is TRBV20-1 and J is TRBJ1-6; TCRdb's D call, TRBD1, is unchecked because there is no DNA. This CDR3 spans 13 amino acids. Looked up from germline, CDR1 is DFQATT and CDR2 is SNEGSKA (reference sequence). Here the CDR3 reads CSARSRGNSPLHF.

This chain joins TRBV7-6 and TRBJ2-3; TCRdb reports TRBD1, a call that lacks DNA to check it against. Germline CDR1 SGHVS, CDR2 FNYEAQ. The CDR3 loop spans 15 amino acids. CDR3 loop: CASTPGLSLTDTQYF.

V usage is TRBV12-3 or TRBV12-4 and J usage is TRBJ2-7; TCRdb returns TRBD1, unconfirmable since there is no DNA. CDR3 size: 12 residues. CDR3 region: CASTLSGDEQYF.

This chain uses TRBV6-2 or TRBV6-3 with TRBJ2-3; TCRdb reports TRBD2, a call that lacks DNA to check it against. Germline assignment: CDR1 MNHEY and CDR2 SVGEGT. The CDR3 totals 18 residues. The CDR3 sequence: CASSYSTKAGMGTDTQYF.

The rearrangement uses TRBV30 and TRBJ2-3; TCRdb's D call of TRBD2 is untestable without DNA. The CDR3 runs to 12 residues. Germline lookup yields CDR1 GTSNPN and CDR2 SVGIG (reference sequence). CDR3: CARTSGTDTQYF.

This chain links TRBV25-1 with TRBJ2-7; TCRdb's assignment of TRBD1 cannot be checked, as there is no DNA. Germline V gives CDR1 MGHDK, CDR2 SYGVNS. The CDR3 has 14 amino acids. The CDR3 region is CASRGEGAAYEQYF.

J is TRBJ2-2 and V is TRBV7-7; TCRdb calls TRBD1, which cannot be checked without DNA. CDR1 SSHAT and CDR2 FNYEAQ come from the germline V gene (reference sequence). The CDR3 is 17 amino acids. This chain's CDR3 is CASSANPGHQNAGELFF. The full variable domain, with the rest looked up from reference TRBV7-7 and TRBJ2-2, is GAGVSQSPRYKVTKRGQDVTLRCDPISSHATLYWYQQALGQGPEFLTYFNYEAQPDKSGLPSDRFSAERPEGSISTLTIQRTEQRDSAMYRCASSANPGHQNAGELFFGEGSRLTVL.

The rearrangement links TRBV28 to TRBJ1-1; TCRdb names TRBD1, which stays unverified in the absence of DNA. CDR1 is MDHEN and CDR2 is SYDVKM in the germline V gene. The CDR3 is 15 amino acids. The CDR3 loop reads CASRAIRTGLTEAFF.

CDR3 sequence: CASRQEAYTEAFF. The chain has TRBV11-2 and TRBJ1-1; without DNA, the TCRdb call of TRBD1 cannot be checked. Germline CDR1 and CDR2: SGHAT and FQNNGV. The CDR3 consists of 13 residues. Drawing the rest from reference TRBV11-2 and TRBJ1-1, the complete variable domain is EAGVAQSPRYKIIEKRQSVAFWCNPISGHATLYWYQQILGQGPKLLIQFQNNGVVDDSQLPKDRFSAERLKGVDSTLKIQPAKLEDSAVYLCASRQEAYTEAFFGQGTRLTVV.

The V and J genes are TRBV7-2 and TRBJ1-1. The CDR3 loop spans 14 amino acids. Germline values: CDR1 SGHTA, CDR2 FQGNSA. This CDR3 reads CASSLGQRRTEAFF.

This chain joins TRBV20-1 and TRBJ2-2. The CDR3 covers 14 residues. Germline loops: CDR1 DFQATT, CDR2 SNEGSKA (reference sequence). The CDR3 loop is CSAREDHNTGELFF.

This chain connects TRBV5-1 to TRBJ2-7. The CDR3 totals 12 residues. From germline, CDR1 is SGHRS and CDR2 YFSETQ. CDR3 protein: CASSAGSYEQYF.

This rearrangement joins TRBV29-1 to TRBJ2-7; without DNA, the TCRdb call of TRBD2 cannot be checked. The CDR3 loop spans 18 amino acids. The germline V gene encodes CDR1 SQVTM and CDR2 ANQGSEA. The CDR3 sequence is CSVEDYAQGPSSYYEQYF.